These 3 T cell receptor beta chains were all obtained from the same sample, sequenced in a study of cytomegalovirus exposure and HLA in healthy donors. 13 Jbeta primers and 60 Vbeta primers were used for the PCR. Sequencing used immunoSEQ multiplex PCR; TCRdb keeps in-frame clones, though not all of them. The sample gives around 190,000 clones, roughly 74% of which show up once; 12% to 15% is in the top ten. Sample: PBMCs. The receptors stem from a woman aged 25 to 39 in good health and CMV-seropositive.

V and J are TRBV28 and TRBJ1-6; D is unresolved. The CDR3 contains 15 residues. CDR1 and CDR2 from the germline V gene are MDHEN and SYDVKM. V was cut by 3 bases and J by 10 bases, with 16 bases left in between. CDR3 bases: TGTGCCAGCAGTTTGGAGCCAGCTATAGGATCACCCCTCCACTTT. It specifies CASSLEPAIGSPLHF.

The DNA of the CDR3 is TGTGCCAGCAGTCTTTTGACTAGCGGGGGCCCCTACAATGAGCAGTTCTTC. Protein product: CASSLLTSGGPYNEQFF. The chain uses TRBV28 and TRBJ2-1; 12 bases line up with TRBD2. With 5 bases clipped from V and 2 bases from J, the junction kept 7 bases outside the gene matches. CDR3 size: 17 residues. Germline V lookup: CDR1 MDHEN, CDR2 SYDVKM. Complete variable domain (other parts from reference TRBV28 and TRBJ2-1): DVKVTQSSRYLVKRTGEKVFLECVQDMDHENMFWYRQDPGLGLRLIYFSYDVKMKEKGDIPEGYSVSREKKERFSLILESASTNQTSMYLCASSLLTSGGPYNEQFFGPGTRLTVL.

For the CDR3, the DNA is TGTGCCAGCAGCGAACGAGGACTAGCGGGAGGCAATGAGCAGTTCTTC. Translated, it gives CASSERGLAGGNEQFF. V usage is TRBV13 and J usage is TRBJ2-1; TRBD2 matches at 14 bases. CDR1 and CDR2 (germline): PRHDT, FYEKMQ (reference sequence). The CDR3 covers 16 residues. The J segment lost 6 bases and the V segment lost 5 bases, leaving 6 bases of the junction unmatched.